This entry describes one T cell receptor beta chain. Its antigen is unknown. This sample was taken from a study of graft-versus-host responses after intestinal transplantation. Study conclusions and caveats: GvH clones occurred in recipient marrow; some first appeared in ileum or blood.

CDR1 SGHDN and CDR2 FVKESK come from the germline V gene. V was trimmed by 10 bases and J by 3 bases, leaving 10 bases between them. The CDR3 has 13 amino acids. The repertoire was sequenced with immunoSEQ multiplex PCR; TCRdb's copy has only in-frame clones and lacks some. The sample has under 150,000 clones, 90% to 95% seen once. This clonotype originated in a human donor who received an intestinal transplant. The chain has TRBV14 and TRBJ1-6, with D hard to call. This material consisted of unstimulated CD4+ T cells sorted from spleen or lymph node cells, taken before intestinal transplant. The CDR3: CATTVVYNSPLHF. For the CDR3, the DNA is TGTGCCACTACAGTAGTCTATAATTCACCCCTCCACTTT.